The T cell receptor (beta chain) under discussion was sequenced for a study of tumor and adjacent non-tumor tissue in lung cancer listed by TCRdb under 2018. In the study overall: Patients with adenocarcinoma (about twelve), squamous cell carcinoma (2) and small cell lung cancer (1) were included in the cohort. Among the roughly 15 patients, ages ranged from roughly 31 to 76 years, about 10 were men and 5 were women, and disease was TNM stage I to III. In total, sequencing yielded 125,075,908 productive TCRbeta reads, which works out to an average of approximately 4 million reads per sample. The study compared bulk TCRbeta repertoires from lung tumor tissue and matched distant non-tumor lung tissue of about 16 lung cancer patients. About 30 paired specimens, one tumor and one normal lung sample per patient, were profiled by TCRbeta CDR3 sequencing. Study-level results and caveats: In normal lung, the top 100 clones accounted for a significantly larger cumulative share of the repertoire than in tumor tissue. Younger patients had significantly higher TCR diversity, and higher tumor TCR diversity was associated with shorter overall and disease-free survival. Significantly higher TCR diversity (inverse Simpson) was observed in tumor tissue than in normal lung tissue (roughly 470 vs 170, P = 0.0075, Mann-Whitney U test). Neither the sequencing platform nor unique molecular identifiers are mentioned in the methods. Only approximately 16 patients were included in the cohort, and the need for larger samples and more detailed clinical data was noted by the authors. Because peripheral blood was not sequenced, blood TCRbeta repertoires in the lung cancer patients of the study were not examined.

Receptors were amplified or captured by multiplex PCR. Sequenced on an Illumina HiSeq 2500. Following protocols modified from ARM-PCR, the researchers constructed TCRbeta libraries through three rounds of nested PCR with primers (Table S4). Before sequencing, PCR products in the 200-500 bp range were cut out of the gel and cleaned up using the QIAquick gel extraction kit. Per the original workflow: Reads were cleaned using Trimmomatic, were merged into complete CDR3 sequences using FLASH, and were assigned to V(D)J germline segments using MiTCR. Clonal diversity was calculated as the inverse Simpson's index using VDJtools. In-frame sequences lacking a premature stop codon were counted as productive reads. TCRdb itself trimmed the public reads at Q25 with fastp, ran MiXCR and retained productive beta chains. CDR3 protein sequences are deduplicated, and each keeps its most common genes and DNA. The V and J calls come from TCRdb's annotation, not from the publication. Here the sample has about 80,000 distinct CDR3 sequences; around 80% occur a single time. The top ten clones comprise roughly 15% of the sample.

The germline V gene provides CDR1 SNHLY and CDR2 FYNNEI. The CDR3 is 14 residues long, ends included. The sequence is cut down to CDR3 DNA, 42 bases in frame from base 1. Worth noting for this clonotype: Which antigen it targets is not known. Since the CDR3 does not end with the conserved phenylalanine or tryptophan, this likely comes from a read error.

RNA was isolated from bulk unsorted tissue, and RNA quality was assessed with a NanoDrop ND-1000 and an Agilent 2100. Newly diagnosed lung cancer patients without prior chemotherapy who had been admitted for thoracic surgery in China between August and November 2014 were enrolled as donors. Patients with previous radiotherapy or chemotherapy, or with another concurrent cancer, were excluded from the study. Pieces of surgical tissue measuring about 1-2.1 cm3 were kept in RNAlater solution and held at -80 degrees C until needed. The clonotype originates from a woman between 45 and 60 years old with non-small cell lung cancer. Sample: lung tumor tissue. The rearrangement joined TRBV2 to TRBJ2-7, and 7 bases in between align with TRBD1. CDR3 sequence: CASSEAETGNEQYL. The DNA is as follows: TGTGCCAGTAGTGAAGCGGAGACAGGGAACGAGCAGTACTTA.